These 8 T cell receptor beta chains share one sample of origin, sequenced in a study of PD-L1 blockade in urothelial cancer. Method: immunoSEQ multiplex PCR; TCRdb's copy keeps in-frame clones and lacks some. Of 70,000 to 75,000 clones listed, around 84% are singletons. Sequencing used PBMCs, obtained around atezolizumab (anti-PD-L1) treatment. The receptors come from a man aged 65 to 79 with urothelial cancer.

The CDR3 spells CASSGSNDQETQYF. CDR3 in DNA: TGTGCCAGCAGTGGATCTAACGATCAAGAGACCCAGTACTTC. The rearrangement joins TRBV2 to TRBJ2-5, with D uncertain. In germline, CDR1 is SNHLY, CDR2 FYNNEI. This CDR3 region has 14 residues. The V gene lost 4 bases and the J gene lost 2 bases, with 11 bases spanning the gap.

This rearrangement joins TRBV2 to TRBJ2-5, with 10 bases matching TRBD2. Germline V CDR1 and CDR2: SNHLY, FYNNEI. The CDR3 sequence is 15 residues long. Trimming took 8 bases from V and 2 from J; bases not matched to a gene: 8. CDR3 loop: CASRGLLAGQETQYF. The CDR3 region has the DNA TGTGCCAGCCGAGGTTTACTAGCGGGGCAAGAGACCCAGTACTTC.

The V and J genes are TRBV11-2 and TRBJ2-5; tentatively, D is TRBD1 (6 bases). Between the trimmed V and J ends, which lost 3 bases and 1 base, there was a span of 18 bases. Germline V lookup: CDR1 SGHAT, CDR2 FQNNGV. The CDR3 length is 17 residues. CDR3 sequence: CASSFSSRPDSQETQYF. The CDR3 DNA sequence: TGTGCCAGCAGCTTTAGTTCCCGCCCGGACAGCCAAGAGACCCAGTACTTC.

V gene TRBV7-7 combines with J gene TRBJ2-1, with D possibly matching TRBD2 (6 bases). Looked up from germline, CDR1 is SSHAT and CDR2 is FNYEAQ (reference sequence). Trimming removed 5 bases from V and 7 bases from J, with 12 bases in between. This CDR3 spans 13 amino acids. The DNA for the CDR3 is TGTGCCAGCAGCCGGGGGTTAAGGAATGAGCAGTTCTTC. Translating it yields CASSRGLRNEQFF. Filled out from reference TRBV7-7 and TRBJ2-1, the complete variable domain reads GAGVSQSPRYKVTKRGQDVTLRCDPISSHATLYWYQQALGQGPEFLTYFNYEAQPDKSGLPSDRFSAERPEGSISTLTIQRTEQRDSAMYRCASSRGLRNEQFFGPGTRLTVL.

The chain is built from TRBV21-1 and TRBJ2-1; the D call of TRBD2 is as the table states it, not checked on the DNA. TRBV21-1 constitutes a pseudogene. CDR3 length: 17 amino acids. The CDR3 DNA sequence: TGTGCCAGCAGCTTGGGACTAGCGGGAGGGCCCAACAATGAGCAGTTCTTC. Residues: CASSLGLAGGPNNEQFF.

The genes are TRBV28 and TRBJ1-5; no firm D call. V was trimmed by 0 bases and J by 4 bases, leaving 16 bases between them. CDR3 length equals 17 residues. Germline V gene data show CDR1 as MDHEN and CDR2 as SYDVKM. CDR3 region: CASSLWAVLPGNQPQHF. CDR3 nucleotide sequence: TGTGCCAGCAGTTTATGGGCAGTGCTCCCGGGGAATCAGCCCCAGCATTTT.

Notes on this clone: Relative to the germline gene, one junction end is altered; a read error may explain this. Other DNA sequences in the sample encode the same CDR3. In DNA, the CDR3 is TGTGCCAGCTCGCCACTAGCGGACACAGATACGCAGTATTTT. The encoded protein is CASSPLADTDTQYF. The genes are TRBV18 and TRBJ2-3, with 8 bases aligning to TRBD2. Germline V gives CDR1 KGHSH, CDR2 LQKENI. The CDR3 loop spans 14 amino acids. Using reference TRBV18 and TRBJ2-3 for the parts outside the CDR3, the full variable domain is NAGVMQNPRHLVRRRGQEARLRCSPMKGHSHVYWYRQLPEEGLKFMVYLQKENIIDESGMPKERFSAEFPKEGPSILRIQQVVRGDSAAYFCASSPLADTDTQYFGPGTRLTVL.

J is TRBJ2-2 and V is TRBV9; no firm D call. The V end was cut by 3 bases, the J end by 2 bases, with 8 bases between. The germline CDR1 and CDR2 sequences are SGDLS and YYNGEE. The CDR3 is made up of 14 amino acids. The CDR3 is CASSADTNTGELFF. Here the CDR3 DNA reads TGTGCCAGCAGCGCAGACACAAACACCGGGGAGCTGTTTTTT.